Following are 32 T cell receptor beta chains from one sample sequenced in a study of blood T cells in healthy people across ages (dated by TCRdb to the mid-2010s). The receptor library was made with 5' RACE. The second PCR ran for roughly 7 to 11 cycles and used a J-beta primer mix along with a sample-barcoded 5' primer. In TCRdb, the public reads were trimmed at Q25 with fastp and aligned with MiXCR, with productive beta chains retained. Rows are combined by CDR3 protein, so each entry shows the most common genes and DNA. Recorded for this sample are 1.8 million or so distinct CDR3 sequences; more than 35% of them occurred a single time. In total, the top ten clones hold more than 20% of the sample. Sequenced sample: blood. The receptors derive from a human donor in good health.

A few counts support this clonotype. The chain combines TRBV15 with TRBJ1-2; 8 bases line up with TRBD1. CDR1 is LNHNV and CDR2 is YYDKDF in the germline V gene (reference sequence). The V and J ends lost 8 bases and 4 bases, in that order; junction bases with no gene match: 6. CDR3 length: 13 residues. The CDR3 DNA reads as TGTGCCACCGGGACAGGAGTAAGCTATGGCTACACCTTC. This sequence encodes CATGTGVSYGYTF. Using reference TRBV15 and TRBJ1-2 for the parts outside the CDR3, the full variable domain is DAMVIQNPRYQVTQFGKPVTLSCSQTLNHNVMYWYQQKSSQAPKLLFHYYDKDFNNEADTPDNFQSRRPNTSFCFLDIRSPGLGDTAMYLCATGTGVSYGYTFGSGTRLTVV.

This clonotype turned up a few times. V and J are TRBV2 and TRBJ2-1; TRBD2 matches 8 bases. Germline V lookup: CDR1 SNHLY, CDR2 FYNNEI. J was trimmed by 9 bases and V by 3 bases; bases with no gene match: 10. The CDR3 sequence is 15 residues long. CDR3 nucleotides: TGTGCCAGCAGTGACCGGGGGGGCCCAGGGAGTGAGCAGTTCTTC. This gives the protein CASSDRGGPGSEQFF.

V is TRBV12-3 or TRBV12-4 and J is TRBJ2-3, with 14 positions matching TRBD2. This CDR3 contains 16 residues. Trimming took 6 bases from V and 5 from J; bases not matched to a gene: 7. The DNA for the CDR3 is TGTGCCAGCAGCCGGAGACTAGCGGGGGGGGTAGATACGCAGTATTTT. It codes for CASSRRLAGGVDTQYF.

This clonotype came up a few times. This chain connects TRBV5-1 to TRBJ2-1; TRBD2 might be the D (5 bases). Germline V CDR1 and CDR2: SGHRS, YFSETQ. The CDR3 has 16 residues. The V and J ends lost 0 bases and 0 bases respectively, with 10 bases between them. CDR3 loop: CASSLGRGSSYNEQFF. The CDR3 DNA reads TGCGCCAGCAGCTTGGGCCGGGGATCCTCCTACAATGAGCAGTTCTTC.

The chain employs TRBV10-3 and TRBJ2-5, with unresolved D. V lost 4 bases and J 2 bases, leaving 14 bases between the germline ends. This CDR3 region has 15 residues. Per the germline V gene, CDR1 is ENHRY and CDR2 is SYGVKD. Here the CDR3 DNA reads TGTGCCATCAGTGGGGCGAAAGGTCTGCAAGAGACCCAGTACTTC. Amino acids: CAISGAKGLQETQYF.

The chain is built from TRBV7-9 and TRBJ2-2, with TRBD1 matching 7 bases. The V and J ends lost 6 bases and 2 bases, in that order; junction bases with no gene match: 3. The germline V gene has CDR1 SEHNR and CDR2 FQNEAQ (reference sequence). CDR3 size: 14 residues. This CDR3 reads CASRPGGNTGELFF. DNA of the CDR3: TGTGCCAGCAGACCAGGGGGAAACACCGGGGAGCTGTTTTTT.

J is TRBJ1-5 and V is TRBV20-1; the D is unclear. The V and J ends lost 0 bases and 6 bases respectively, with 0 bases between them. The CDR3 spans 10 residues. Germline V lookup: CDR1 DFQATT, CDR2 SNEGSKA (reference sequence). As DNA, the CDR3 is TGCAGTGCTAGAGATCAGCCCCAGCATTTT. Translating gives CSARDQPQHF.

This clonotype has only a few counts. DNA for the CDR3: TGCGCCAGCAGCCCCACCGGGACGAAGACTGAAGCTTTCTTT. This gives the protein CASSPTGTKTEAFF. The chain has TRBV4-3 and TRBJ1-1; possible D gene TRBD1, 5 bases. The V and J ends lost 4 bases and 5 bases respectively, with 14 bases between them. CDR3 length equals 14 residues. In germline, CDR1 is LGHNA, CDR2 YSLEER.

The chain carries TRBV5-1 and TRBJ2-6; TRBD1 agrees at 8 bases. The CDR3 spans 18 residues. The germline gives CDR1 SGHRS, CDR2 YFSETQ. J gave up 1 base and V 8 bases, and 14 bases lay outside the gene matches. CDR3 DNA: TGCGCCAGTAGTTCCGGGACAGGCGTGTGGTCTGGGGCCAACGTCCTGACTTTC. Protein: CASSSGTGVWSGANVLTF.

There are a few counts of this clonotype. CDR3 region: CSASPVRGNQETQYF. The DNA of the CDR3 is TGCAGTGCTAGTCCCGTGCGGGGGAACCAAGAGACCCAGTACTTC. The gene calls are TRBV20-1 and TRBJ2-5; 7 bases agree with TRBD2. The junction had 7 bases not matched to a gene; V was cut back by 3 bases and J by 0 bases. Germline V lookup: CDR1 DFQATT, CDR2 SNEGSKA (reference sequence). This CDR3 is built from 15 residues.

This clonotype was seen repeatedly, ten times or more. The V and J genes are TRBV7-9 and TRBJ1-6, with 8 bases identical to TRBD1. Per the germline V gene, CDR1 is SEHNR and CDR2 is FQNEAQ (reference sequence). V was clipped by 6 bases and J by 5 bases; unmatched bases: 0. The CDR3 runs 13 residues. Written as DNA, the CDR3 is TGTGCCAGCAGGGACAGGGATAATTCACCCCTCCACTTT. Its protein is CASRDRDNSPLHF.

The chain couples TRBV12-3 or TRBV12-4 to TRBJ2-2; a possible D gene is TRBD1 (6 bases). Trimming shortened V by 2 bases and J by 8 bases, and 12 bases separated the two germline ends. The CDR3 has 14 amino acids. CDR3 protein: CASSLTGMGGELFF. The CDR3 DNA follows: TGTGCCAGCAGTTTAACAGGGATGGGTGGGGAGCTGTTTTTT.

The sample holds many counts of this clonotype. V gene TRBV20-1 combines with J gene TRBJ2-7, with D possibly matching TRBD1 (5 bases). The CDR3 runs to 12 residues. Germline V gives CDR1 DFQATT, CDR2 SNEGSKA (reference sequence). V was clipped by 3 bases and J by 4 bases, with 10 bases between them. CDR3 coding DNA: TGCAGTGCTAGGTCCAGGGATTACGAGCAGTACTTC. This gives the protein CSARSRDYEQYF.

DNA of the CDR3: TGTGCCAGCAGTTCGAGGACTAGCGGGGACCCCACAGATACGCAGTATTTT. It is translated as CASSSRTSGDPTDTQYF. The rearrangement uses TRBV28 and TRBJ2-3, with 12 bases fitting TRBD2. Germline V gives CDR1 MDHEN, CDR2 SYDVKM. CDR3 length: 17 amino acids. J was trimmed by 2 bases and V by 4 bases; bases with no gene match: 7.

The chain combines TRBV6-2 or TRBV6-3 with TRBJ2-1; TRBD2 is a possible D gene (5 bases). In germline, CDR1 is MNHEY, CDR2 SVGEGT. This CDR3 has 13 amino acids. V gave up 2 bases and J gave up 9 bases, with 11 bases separating them. The CDR3 sequence is CASSYGGSVEQFF. For the CDR3, the DNA is TGTGCCAGCAGTTACGGTGGTAGCGTTGAGCAGTTCTTC.

The chain has TRBV9 and TRBJ2-7; D remains ambiguous. The CDR3 sequence is 17 residues long. CDR1 is SGDLS and CDR2 is YYNGEE in the germline V gene. V lost 1 base and J 4 bases, leaving 21 bases between the germline ends. The CDR3 spells CASSVNPKRSASYEQYF. DNA of the CDR3: TGTGCCAGCAGCGTAAACCCCAAACGATCGGCATCGTACGAGCAGTACTTC.

This clonotype was counted between two and nine times. A much more abundant neighbour one base away suggests this may be a read error. The chain carries TRBV6-1 and TRBJ2-3; no definite D call. The CDR3 length is 14 residues. Looked up from germline, CDR1 is MNHNS and CDR2 is SASEGT. The V and J ends lost 1 base and 2 bases respectively, with 7 bases between them. CDR3 amino acids: CASSEGPATDTQYF. CDR3 in DNA: TGTGCCAGCAGTGAAGGACCAGCCACAGATACGCAGTATTTT.

The chain has TRBV6-2 or TRBV6-3 and TRBJ2-7; 12 nucleotides align to TRBD1. After removal of 6 bases from V and 6 bases from J, the junction contained 3 bases not matched to a gene. Germline V gene sequence: CDR1 MNHEY, CDR2 SVGEGT. CDR3 length equals 13 residues. As DNA, the CDR3 is TGTGCCAGCAGGGGGACAGGGGGCGTCGAGCAGTACTTC. Residues: CASRGTGGVEQYF.

In its sample, this clonotype was seen a few times. J is TRBJ2-3 and V is TRBV7-2; weak D call: TRBD1 (7 bases). CDR1 SGHTA and CDR2 FQGNSA come from the germline V gene. The CDR3 is made up of 15 amino acids. Trimming shortened V by 5 bases and J by 1 base, and 13 bases separated the two germline ends. The CDR3 spells CASSRGTAGTDTQYF. The CDR3 DNA reads as TGTGCCAGCAGCCGCGGGACAGCGGGCACAGATACGCAGTATTTT.

The chain recombines TRBV7-9 with TRBJ1-2; D perhaps matches TRBD1 (6 bases). CDR1 is SEHNR and CDR2 is FQNEAQ in the germline V gene (reference sequence). CDR3 length equals 14 residues. Between the trimmed V and J ends, which lost 4 bases and 6 bases, there was a span of 15 bases. CDR3 region: CASSSSWQGHGYTF. CDR3 sequence (DNA): TGTGCCAGCAGCTCATCGTGGCAGGGGCATGGCTACACCTTC.

This clonotype was picked up a small number of times. The rearrangement links TRBV7-2 to TRBJ1-2; 8 positions match TRBD1. The CDR3 contains 15 residues. Germline V gene data show CDR1 as SGHTA and CDR2 as FQGNSA. V trimming: 0 bases; J trimming: 6 bases; junction bases outside the gene matches: 6. CDR3 nucleotides: TGTGCCAGCAGCTTAGCTCCGCCAGGGGGCAATGGCTACACCTTC. This translates into CASSLAPPGGNGYTF.

This clonotype was counted a few times. J is TRBJ1-2 and V is TRBV9; D call uncertain. The CDR3 runs to 14 residues. The germline V gene encodes CDR1 SGDLS and CDR2 YYNGEE. Trimming stripped 4 bases from V and 8 bases from J, with 18 bases between. The CDR3 is CASSPQPSPSGYTF. CDR3 in DNA: TGTGCCAGCAGCCCCCAGCCCTCTCCTTCGGGCTACACCTTC.

Regarding this clonotype: Compared with germline, one end of the junction differs, possibly owing to a read error. The chain is built from TRBV28 and TRBJ1-2; D gene ambiguous. CDR1 is MDHEN and CDR2 is SYDVKM in the germline V gene. The CDR3 consists of 14 residues. CDR3 DNA: TGTACCAGCGCCGAACAGAAGTCCAACTATGGCTACACCTTC. Its protein is CTSAEQKSNYGYTF.

The J gene is TRBJ1-1, the V gene TRBV3-1; D might be TRBD1 (5 bases). This CDR3 contains 12 residues. The germline V and J ends were trimmed by 8 bases and 7 bases, with 14 bases remaining between them. Germline loops: CDR1 LGHDT, CDR2 YNNKEL (reference sequence). DNA of the CDR3: TGTGCCAGCCGAGGGGAGGACATTGAAGCTTTCTTT. Translated: CASRGEDIEAFF.

A few counts support this clonotype. This chain links TRBV29-1 with TRBJ2-3; 8 positions match TRBD2. Germline-derived CDR1 and CDR2 are SQVTM and ANQGSEA. Unmatched junction bases numbered 3, after V lost 6 bases and J lost 1 base. The CDR3 loop spans 13 amino acids. CDR3 coding DNA: TGCAGCGTGAGCGGGGGCCGCACAGATACGCAGTATTTT. Translated, it gives CSVSGGRTDTQYF.

This clonotype was seen more than once but under ten times. The chain has TRBV4-1 and TRBJ1-5; no clear D gene. Trimming cost V 3 bases and J 2 bases, with 8 bases left between them. Germline V gene sequence: CDR1 MGHRA, CDR2 YSYEKL. The CDR3 is 14 residues long. The CDR3 coding sequence is TGCGCCAGCAGCCAGAACCGGGGCAATCAGCCCCAGCATTTT. It specifies CASSQNRGNQPQHF.

This rearrangement joins TRBV30 to TRBJ1-5; no reliable D call. Germline V gives CDR1 GTSNPN, CDR2 SVGIG (reference sequence). This CDR3 has 11 amino acids. V shed 8 bases and J shed 1 base, with 6 bases lying between them. The CDR3 nucleotides are TGTGCCGCCGGGAGCAATCAGCCCCAGCATTTT. Translated, it gives CAAGSNQPQHF.

This chain joins TRBV5-1 and TRBJ2-1, with 8 bases aligning to TRBD2. V was clipped by 4 bases and J by 7 bases; unmatched bases: 10. Germline lookup yields CDR1 SGHRS and CDR2 YFSETQ. The CDR3 is made up of 15 amino acids. Written as DNA, the CDR3 is TGCGCCAGCAGCGTGAGGACTAGCAATGGGAATGAGCAGTTCTTC. It is translated as CASSVRTSNGNEQFF.

The chain recombines TRBV5-4 with TRBJ2-6, with D perhaps being TRBD1 or TRBD2 (6 bases each). Germline loops: CDR1 SGHNT, CDR2 YYREEE (reference sequence). CDR3 size: 17 residues. V was cut by 6 bases and J by 1 base, with 17 bases left in between. The CDR3 bases are TGTGCCAGCAAGCTACCGGGGGCAGGGTCTGGGGCCAACGTCCTGACTTTC. It codes for CASKLPGAGSGANVLTF.

The count of this clonotype is one. This sequence joins TRBV5-1 and TRBJ2-4; the D is unclear. Germline CDR1 is SGHRS and CDR2 is YFSETQ. V lost 0 bases, J lost 0 bases, and 7 bases lay in between. The CDR3 is 15 amino acids. This CDR3 reads CASSLESLAKNIQYF. CDR3 coding DNA: TGCGCCAGCAGCTTGGAGTCCCTAGCCAAAAACATTCAGTACTTC.

This clonotype has a handful of counts. The J gene is TRBJ2-5, the V gene TRBV29-1; D not certain. This CDR3 has 18 amino acids. Germline loops: CDR1 SQVTM, CDR2 ANQGSEA. V was pared by 3 bases and J by 2 bases, with 25 bases between. Here the CDR3 reads CSVDPQSSLGFWQETQYF. The CDR3 DNA sequence: TGCAGCGTTGATCCCCAGAGCTCGCTTGGGTTTTGGCAAGAGACCCAGTACTTC.

This clonotype was seen more than once but under ten times. Here the CDR3 reads CASRWANYGYTF. CDR3 coding DNA: TGTGCCAGCAGATGGGCTAACTATGGCTACACCTTC. V gene TRBV7-2 combines with J gene TRBJ1-2; D is unclear. Between the trimmed V and J ends, which lost 6 bases and 0 bases, there was a span of 5 bases. The CDR3 is 12 residues long. Germline CDR1 is SGHTA and CDR2 is FQGNSA.